Reported below is one T cell receptor (beta chain). Its antigen is not known. Looked up from germline, CDR1 is DFQATT and CDR2 is SNEGSKA (reference sequence). V lost 6 bases, J lost 5 bases, and 20 bases lay in between. This CDR3 comprises 14 residues. These data originate in a study of T cell repertoires in cytomegalovirus infection. Study information: Recently described HLA-C-restricted plus well-studied HLA-B-restricted CMV epitopes were used.

TCRdb independently ran MiXCR on the reads; one entry per CDR3 protein. Here the sample spans about 500,000 distinct CDR3 sequences, around 35% being singletons. Study results and limitations: Carriers of CMV and the relevant HLA type were discriminated by public TCR beta frequency.

The rearrangement links TRBV20-1 to TRBJ2-7, with D possibly TRBD2 on 5 matching bases. Sequencing used cultured PBMCs, obtained from culture after CMV antigen stimulation. This TCR was sampled from a human donor in good health (CMV status not recorded). Some clones in this sample may be carry-over from other donors' samples. The CDR3 sequence is CSASRLQPTHEQYF. CDR3 bases: TGCAGTGCCTCGAGACTACAACCCACCCACGAGCAGTACTTC.